Following are 9 T cell receptor beta chains from one sample sequenced in a study of Graves' ophthalmopathy and Graves' hyperthyroidism. The study amplified TCR beta CDR3 regions using RNA transcripts. HTBI primers primed a first-round RT-PCR, and a second-round multiplex PCR followed. Using its own MiXCR run on the multiplex PCR reads, TCRdb lists one record per CDR3 protein. This sample has 400,000 to 450,000 distinct CDR3 sequences; roughly 21% occur once, and the top ten carry 2.5% to 3.5%. Sequenced sample: peripheral blood. These receptors came from a woman between 18 and 29 years old with stable Graves' hyperthyroidism.

Many counts were recorded for this clonotype. J is TRBJ2-7 and V is TRBV9, with 9 bases lining up with TRBD1. Trimming at V came to 4 bases and at J to 4 bases, leaving 6 bases not matched to a gene. The CDR3 spans 14 residues. Looked up from germline, CDR1 is SGDLS and CDR2 is YYNGEE. The CDR3 spells CASSPRDRVYEQYF. CDR3 bases: TGTGCCAGCAGCCCCCGGGACAGGGTTTACGAGCAGTACTTC.

The rearrangement joins TRBV27 to TRBJ2-5; a weak D match, TRBD2 (6 bases). The CDR3 is 15 residues long. From germline, CDR1 is MNHEY and CDR2 SMNVEV (reference sequence). The V end was cut by 3 bases, the J end by 0 bases, with 11 bases between. The CDR3 DNA is TGTGCCAGCAGTTTGGCGGGGACGTACCAAGAGACCCAGTACTTC. Translating it yields CASSLAGTYQETQYF.

The genes are TRBV28 and TRBJ1-2; 8 positions match TRBD1. The CDR3 is made up of 11 amino acids. Germline values: CDR1 MDHEN, CDR2 SYDVKM. The ends lost 6 bases at V and 8 bases at J; junction bases unmatched: 2. The CDR3, as DNA: TGTGCCAGCAGATGGGACAGGGGCTACACCTTC. Translating it yields CASRWDRGYTF.

For this clonotype: This may be a read error: a much more frequent sequence differs by one nucleotide. The chain links TRBV25-1 to TRBJ2-2; weak D call: TRBD2 (5 bases). This CDR3 contains 14 residues. V was cut by 10 bases and J by 4 bases, with 16 bases left in between. Germline V lookup: CDR1 MGHDK, CDR2 SYGVNS. CDR3 protein: CAITLAGSTGELFF. CDR3 DNA sequence: TGTGCCATCACCCTAGCCGGGTCCACCGGGGAGCTGTTTTTT.

This clonotype came up a few times. The chain recombines TRBV6-5 with TRBJ1-1, with D maybe TRBD1 (5 bases). CDR1 MNHEY and CDR2 SVGAGI come from the germline V gene. Trimming cost V 2 bases and J 4 bases, with 14 bases left between them. The length of the CDR3 is 15 residues. The CDR3 DNA reads TGTGCCAGCAGTTACCGGGGGGAGGGCGGCACTGAAGCTTTCTTT. Its translation: CASSYRGEGGTEAFF.

This clonotype was found a few times. The chain couples TRBV6-1 to TRBJ2-7; 7 bases agree with TRBD1. The CDR3 has 15 amino acids. V lost 3 bases, J lost 6 bases, and 11 bases stayed unmatched. Germline loops: CDR1 MNHNS, CDR2 SASEGT. The CDR3 spells CASSEKRGLFGEQYF. As DNA, the CDR3 is TGTGCCAGCAGTGAGAAGAGGGGGCTATTCGGCGAGCAGTACTTC.

This chain links TRBV20-1 with TRBJ2-7; no clear D. Trimming removed 4 bases at V and 4 bases at J, with 8 bases between. Germline V CDR1 and CDR2: DFQATT, SNEGSKA (reference sequence). This CDR3 region has 11 residues. The CDR3 sequence: CSAKAGYEQYF. In DNA form, the CDR3 reads TGCAGTGCTAAAGCCGGGTACGAGCAGTACTTC.

In its sample, this clonotype was seen many times. The gene calls are TRBV20-1 and TRBJ2-7; D uncertain. The germline V gene encodes CDR1 DFQATT and CDR2 SNEGSKA (reference sequence). This CDR3 has 12 residues. V lost 7 bases and J lost 3, with 13 bases in between. The DNA for the CDR3 is TGCAGTGGAAAGGGTGGGCACTACGAGCAGTACTTC. Translating it yields CSGKGGHYEQYF.

This clonotype was observed many times. The chain is built from TRBV7-8 and TRBJ2-5; D is unresolved. V was clipped by 5 bases and J by 4 bases, with 20 bases between them. Germline V lookup: CDR1 SGHVS, CDR2 FQNEAQ. The CDR3 is made up of 16 amino acids. CDR3 loop: CASSPRAPSFSETQYF. Written as DNA, the CDR3 is TGTGCCAGCAGCCCCCGGGCTCCGAGCTTCTCAGAGACCCAGTACTTC.